This TCR beta chain came from a study of human T cells and chemical hapten exposure. Study-wide background: Patients additionally received therapeutic doses of diphenylcyclopropenone on the scalp once a week, and this continued throughout the approximately 26-week study. Study-level findings and limits: TCRs above 1 in 1000 frequency did not change with DPC sensitization.

The time point is: pre-sensitization, week 0. The treatment here: therapeutic diphenylcyclopropenone sensitization with weekly scalp DPC. This clonotype showed up many times. The antigen is unknown. V was clipped by 5 bases and J by 3 bases, with 16 bases between them. The CDR3 runs 15 residues. The germline gives CDR1 SNHLY, CDR2 FYNNEI. Within the library, unique molecular identifiers were attached to each individual cDNA molecule. Authors' processing steps: Individual samples carried between about 23,224 and 750,000 TCRs, with 95,638 as the median. TCRdb independently ran MiXCR on the RACE reads; one entry per CDR3 protein. The V and J calls reflect TCRdb's pipeline rather than the authors' work. Of around 120,000 distinct CDR3 sequences listed, roughly 12% are singletons.

This specimen was whole blood, taken in connection with sensitization to the hapten diphenylcyclopropenone (DPC). This rearrangement joins TRBV2 to TRBJ1-2; D ambiguous. The clonotype originates from a woman aged 18-30 years with alopecia areata. Some clones in this sample may be carry-over from other donors' samples. The CDR3 DNA sequence: TGTGCCAGCAGTCCGTCGAGGGATTTTGACTATGGCTACACCTTC. Protein product: CASSPSRDFDYGYTF.